Listed below are T cell receptor beta chains from one sample, sequenced in a study of shared clonotypes between healthy human individuals. Profiling relied on immunoSEQ multiplex PCR, and the TCRdb table lists in-frame clones only, not all of them. This sample yields roughly 2.1 million clones, of which 93% are seen a single time; roughly 1.8% belongs to the top ten. The sequenced sample consisted of naive CD8+ T cells from PBMCs. The receptors come from a man younger than 35 in good health. Some clones in this sample may be carry-over from other donors' samples. Both conserved end residues are part of each CDR3. The order of the fields is J gene, V gene, CDR3 length, D gene, clone size, CDR3 protein, CDR3 DNA. A D gene is named only where the DNA matches it firmly. Only some rows state a clone size, as once, few, many or a class for expanded clones.

TRBJ1-2	TRBV28	13	-	once	CASSLNRAEGYTF	TGTGCCAGCAGCCTCAACCGAGCCGAAGGCTACACCTTC
TRBJ2-7	TRBV30	12	-	once	CACGGIAYEQYF	TGTGCCTGTGGGGGCATTGCCTACGAGCAGTACTTC
TRBJ2-7	TRBV11-2	15	-	-	CASSLGGVLWEEQYF	TGTGCCAGCAGCTTAGGGGGGGTACTTTGGGAAGAGCAGTACTTC
TRBJ2-2	TRBV7-2	17	-	-	CASSFRDYFANTGELFF	TGTGCCAGCAGCTTCCGGGATTACTTTGCGAACACCGGGGAGCTGTTTTTT
TRBJ2-3	TRBV29-1	10	-	-	CSVDRDTQYF	TGCAGCGTTGATAGAGATACGCAGTATTTT
TRBJ1-4	TRBV28	14	-	-	CASSAQGAGEKLFF	TGTGCCAGCAGCGCCCAAGGGGCCGGTGAAAAACTGTTTTTT
TRBJ1-1	TRBV2	14	-	-	CASSAITGWTEAFF	TGTGCCAGCAGCGCAATCACAGGGTGGACTGAAGCTTTCTTT
TRBJ2-7	TRBV5-1	15	-	-	CASSLDRVPSYEQYF	TGCGCCAGCAGCTTGGATCGCGTCCCCTCCTACGAGCAGTACTTC
TRBJ2-2	TRBV7-3	20	TRBD2	-	CASSPEGLAELIANTGELFF	TGTGCCAGCAGCCCCGAGGGACTAGCGGAGCTTATTGCGAACACCGGGGAGCTGTTTTTT
TRBJ1-2	TRBV27	14	-	-	CASSFSRTNYGYTF	TGTGCCAGCAGTTTCTCGCGGACTAACTATGGCTACACCTTC
TRBJ1-1	TRBV18	13	-	-	CASSGSGDTEAFF	TGTGCCAGCTCAGGCTCTGGGGACACTGAAGCTTTCTTT
TRBJ1-5	TRBV7-6	14	-	-	CASSLGAGNQPQHF	TGTGCCAGCAGCCTGGGGGCCGGCAATCAGCCCCAGCATTTT
TRBJ2-7	TRBV6-5	14	-	-	CASSLGTANDEQYF	TGTGCCAGCAGTCTCGGGACCGCCAATGATGAGCAGTACTTC
TRBJ1-5	TRBV19	15	-	-	CASSITVNGNQPQHF	TGTGCCAGTAGTATAACCGTGAACGGCAATCAGCCCCAGCATTTT
TRBJ2-7	TRBV13	13	TRBD2	-	CASSPPSGSEQYF	TGTGCCAGCAGCCCCCCCAGCGGGAGCGAGCAGTACTTC
TRBJ1-5	TRBV13	14	-	-	CASSLGSGDQPQHF	TGTGCCAGCAGCTTAGGATCAGGGGATCAGCCCCAGCATTTT
TRBJ2-1	TRBV27	15	TRBD2	once	CASSYILAGVDEQFF	TGTGCCAGCAGTTATATTCTAGCGGGAGTGGATGAGCAGTTCTTC
TRBJ2-1	TRBV27	13	-	-	CASMGFSYNEQFF	TGTGCCAGCATGGGCTTCTCGTACAATGAGCAGTTCTTC
TRBJ2-1	TRBV27	15	TRBD2	-	CASRVGTSGYNEQFF	TGTGCCAGCAGAGTCGGGACTAGCGGATACAATGAGCAGTTCTTC
TRBJ1-5	TRBV28	17	TRBD1	-	CASSLIQGGLGNQPQHF	TGTGCCAGCAGTTTGATACAGGGGGGTTTGGGCAATCAGCCCCAGCATTTT
TRBJ2-3	TRBV28	18	TRBD2	-	CASSFLSGLAGGGDTQYF	TGTGCCAGCAGTTTCCTATCCGGACTAGCGGGAGGTGGGGATACGCAGTATTTT
TRBJ1-2	TRBV6-6	13	-	-	CASWAGTAYGYTF	TGTGCCAGCTGGGCCGGGACGGCCTATGGCTACACCTTC